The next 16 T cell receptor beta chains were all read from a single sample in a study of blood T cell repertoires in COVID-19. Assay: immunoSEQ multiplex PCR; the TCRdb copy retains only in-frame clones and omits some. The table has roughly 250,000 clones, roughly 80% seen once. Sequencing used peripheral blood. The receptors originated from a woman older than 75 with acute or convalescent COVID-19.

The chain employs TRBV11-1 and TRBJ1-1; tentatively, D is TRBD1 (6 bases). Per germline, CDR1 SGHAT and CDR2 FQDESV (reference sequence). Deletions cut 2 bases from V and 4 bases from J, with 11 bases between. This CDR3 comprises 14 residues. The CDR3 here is CASSLTGQSTEAFF. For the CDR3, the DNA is TGTGCCAGCAGCTTAACCGGACAGAGCACTGAAGCTTTCTTT.

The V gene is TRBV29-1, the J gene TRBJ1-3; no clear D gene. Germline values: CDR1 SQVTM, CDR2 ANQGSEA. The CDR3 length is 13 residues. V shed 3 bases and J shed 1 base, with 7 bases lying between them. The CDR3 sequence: CSVDPGSGNTIYF. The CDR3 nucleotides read TGCAGCGTTGACCCGGGTTCTGGAAACACCATATATTTT. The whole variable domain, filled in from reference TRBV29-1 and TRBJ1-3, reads SAVISQKPSRDICQRGTSLTIQCQVDSQVTMMFWYRQQPGQSLTLIATANQGSEATYESGFVIDKFPISRPNLTFSTLTVSNMSPEDSSIYLCSVDPGSGNTIYFGEGSWLTVV.

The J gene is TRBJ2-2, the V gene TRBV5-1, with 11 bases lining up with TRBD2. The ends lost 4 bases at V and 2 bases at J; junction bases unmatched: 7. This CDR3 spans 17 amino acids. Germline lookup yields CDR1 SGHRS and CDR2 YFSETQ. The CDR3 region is CASSTLAGGLNTGELFF. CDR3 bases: TGCGCCAGCAGCACCCTAGCGGGGGGCTTAAACACCGGGGAGCTGTTTTTT.

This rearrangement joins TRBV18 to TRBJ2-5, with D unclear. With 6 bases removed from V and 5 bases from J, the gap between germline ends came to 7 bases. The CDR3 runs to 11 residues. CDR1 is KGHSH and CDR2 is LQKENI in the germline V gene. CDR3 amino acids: CASSQAETQYF. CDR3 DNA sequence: TGTGCCAGCTCCCAAGCTGAGACCCAGTACTTC.

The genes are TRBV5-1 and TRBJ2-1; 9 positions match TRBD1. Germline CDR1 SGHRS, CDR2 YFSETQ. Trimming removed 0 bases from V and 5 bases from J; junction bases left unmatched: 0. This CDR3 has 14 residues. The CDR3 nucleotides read TGCGCCAGCAGCTTGGGACAGGGGGACAATGAGCAGTTCTTC. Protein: CASSLGQGDNEQFF.

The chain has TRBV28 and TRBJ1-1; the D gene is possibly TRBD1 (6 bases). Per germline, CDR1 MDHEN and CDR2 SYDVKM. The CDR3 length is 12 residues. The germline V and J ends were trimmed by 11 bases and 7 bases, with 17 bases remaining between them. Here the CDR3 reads CASTTGSLEAFF. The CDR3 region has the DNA TGTGCCTCCACGACAGGAAGCCTTGAAGCTTTCTTT.

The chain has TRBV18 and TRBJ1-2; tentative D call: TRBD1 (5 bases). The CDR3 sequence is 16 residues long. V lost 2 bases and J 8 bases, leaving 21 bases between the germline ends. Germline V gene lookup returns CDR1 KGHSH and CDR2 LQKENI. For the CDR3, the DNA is TGTGCCAGCTCACCAATCGCCCTGGGCCAGGGCAGCGGCTACACCTTC. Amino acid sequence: CASSPIALGQGSGYTF.

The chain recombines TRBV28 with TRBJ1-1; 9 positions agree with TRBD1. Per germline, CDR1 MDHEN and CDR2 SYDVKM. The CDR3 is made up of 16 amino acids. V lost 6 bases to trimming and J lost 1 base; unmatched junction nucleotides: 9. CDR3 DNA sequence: TGTGCCAGCAGCCGTCCCGGGACAGGGCAGAACACTGAAGCTTTCTTT. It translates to CASSRPGTGQNTEAFF.

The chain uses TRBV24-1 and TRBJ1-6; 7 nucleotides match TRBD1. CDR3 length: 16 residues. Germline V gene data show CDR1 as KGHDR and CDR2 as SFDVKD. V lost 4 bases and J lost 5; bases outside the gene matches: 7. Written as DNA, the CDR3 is TGTGCCACCAGTGACCACAGGGGAGGCGATAATTCACCCCTCCACTTT. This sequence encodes CATSDHRGGDNSPLHF.

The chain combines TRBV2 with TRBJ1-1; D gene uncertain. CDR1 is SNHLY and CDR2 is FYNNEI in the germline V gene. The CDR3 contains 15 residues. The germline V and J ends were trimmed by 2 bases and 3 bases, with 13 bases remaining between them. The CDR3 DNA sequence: TGTGCCAGCAGTGAATTGGGCCCGTGGGACACTGAAGCTTTCTTT. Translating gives CASSELGPWDTEAFF. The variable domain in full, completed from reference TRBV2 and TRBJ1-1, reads EPEVTQTPSHQVTQMGQEVILRCVPISNHLYFYWYRQILGQKVEFLVSFYNNEISEKSEIFDDQFSVERPDGSNFTLKIRSTKLEDSAMYFCASSELGPWDTEAFFGQGTRLTVV.

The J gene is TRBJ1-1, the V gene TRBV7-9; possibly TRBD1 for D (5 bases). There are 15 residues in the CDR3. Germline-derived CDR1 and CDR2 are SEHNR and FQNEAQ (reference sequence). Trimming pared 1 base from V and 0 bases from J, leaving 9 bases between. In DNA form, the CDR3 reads TGTGCCAGCAGCTTAGGCAGGGCCTTGAACACTGAAGCTTTCTTT. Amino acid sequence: CASSLGRALNTEAFF. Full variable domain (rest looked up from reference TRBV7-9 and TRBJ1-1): DTGVSQNPRHKITKRGQNVTFRCDPISEHNRLYWYRQTLGQGPEFLTYFQNEAQLEKSRLLSDRFSAERPKGSFSTLEIQRTEQGDSAMYLCASSLGRALNTEAFFGQGTRLTVV.

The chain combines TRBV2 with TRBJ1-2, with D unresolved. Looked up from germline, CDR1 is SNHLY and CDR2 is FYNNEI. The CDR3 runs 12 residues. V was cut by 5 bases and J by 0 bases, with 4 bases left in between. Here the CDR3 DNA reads TGTGCCAGCAGTATAGCTAACTATGGCTACACCTTC. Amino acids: CASSIANYGYTF.

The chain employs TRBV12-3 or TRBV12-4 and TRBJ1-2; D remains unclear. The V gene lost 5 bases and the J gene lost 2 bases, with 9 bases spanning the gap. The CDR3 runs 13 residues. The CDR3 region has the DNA TGTGCCAGCAGTGGAGCGGCCAACTATGGCTACACCTTC. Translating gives CASSGAANYGYTF.

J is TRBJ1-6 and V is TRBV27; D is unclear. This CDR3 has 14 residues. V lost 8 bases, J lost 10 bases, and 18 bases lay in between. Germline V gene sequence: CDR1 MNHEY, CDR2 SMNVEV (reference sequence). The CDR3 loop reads CASAREREVSPLHF. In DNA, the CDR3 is TGTGCCAGCGCCCGGGAAAGAGAGGTCTCACCCCTCCACTTT.

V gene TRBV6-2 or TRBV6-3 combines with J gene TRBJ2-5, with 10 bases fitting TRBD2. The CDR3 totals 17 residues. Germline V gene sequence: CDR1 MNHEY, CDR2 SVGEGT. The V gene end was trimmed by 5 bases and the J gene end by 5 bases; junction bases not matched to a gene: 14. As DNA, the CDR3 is TGTGCCAGCAGTACCCGGACTAGCGGACAGTCTCGGGAGACCCAGTACTTC. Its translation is CASSTRTSGQSRETQYF.

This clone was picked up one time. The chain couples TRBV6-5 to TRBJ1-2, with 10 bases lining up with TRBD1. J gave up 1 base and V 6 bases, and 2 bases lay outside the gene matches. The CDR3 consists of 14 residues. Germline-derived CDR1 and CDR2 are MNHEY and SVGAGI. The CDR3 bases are TGTGCCAGCAGGCGGACAGGGGGTAACTATGGCTACACCTTC. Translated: CASRRTGGNYGYTF.